These T cell receptor beta chains were read from a single sample in a study of T cell responses to AZD1222 COVID-19 vaccine. The protocol was immunoSEQ multiplex PCR, while the TCRdb copy is restricted to in-frame clones and leaves out a portion. The sample has some 130,000 clones, roughly 88% seen once. The starting material was peripheral blood, obtained 28 days after the second AZD1222 dose. The receptor source for this set is an adult who received the AZD1222 COVID-19 vaccine. Each CDR3 is given with its conserved first and last residue. The order of the fields is V gene, J gene, D gene, clone size, CDR3 protein, CDR3 DNA. D genes are given only for firm matches. Where a row states a size, it is once, few, many or the class of an expanded clone; other rows omit it.

>TRBV4-1|TRBJ2-5|TRBD1|.
CASSPRTGRETQYF
TGCGCCAGCAGCCCCCGGACAGGGAGGGAGACCCAGTACTTC
>TRBV7-9|TRBJ1-2|.|.
CASSSPTRNYGYTF
TGTGCCAGCAGCTCCCCAACAAGGAACTATGGCTACACCTTC
>TRBV5-4|TRBJ2-3|TRBD1|.
CASSPRDRITDTQYF
TGTGCCAGCAGCCCCCGGGACAGGATCACAGATACGCAGTATTTT
>TRBV28|TRBJ1-2|.|once
CASTTTGAGGYTF
TGTGCCAGCACCACCACGGGGGCGGGTGGCTACACCTTC
>TRBV10-2|TRBJ1-4|TRBD1|.
CATRMTGTGRSLPFF
TGCGCCACCAGAATGACCGGGACAGGGAGATCTTTGCCGTTTTTT
>TRBV9|TRBJ1-1|.|.
CASSEGLNTEAFF
TGTGCCAGCAGCGAAGGGCTGAACACTGAAGCTTTCTTT
>TRBV3-1/TRBV3-2|TRBJ1-2|.|.
CASSQVSELWGYTF
TGTGCCAGCAGCCAAGTTTCGGAACTCTGGGGCTACACCTTC
>TRBV3-1/TRBV3-2|TRBJ2-1|TRBD2|.
CASSRGLAGSYNEQFF
TGTGCCAGCAGCCGAGGACTAGCGGGATCCTACAATGAGCAGTTCTTC
>TRBV21-1|TRBJ2-7|.|.
CASSNDTKGSYEQYF
TGTGCCAGCAGCAACGACACAAAGGGGTCCTACGAGCAGTACTTC
>TRBV28|TRBJ2-7|TRBD1|once
CASSLRDRDSYEQYF
TGTGCCAGCAGTTTGCGGGACAGGGACTCCTACGAGCAGTACTTC
>TRBV30|TRBJ1-2|TRBD1|.
CAWSPGQGISNYGYTF
TGTGCCTGGAGCCCCGGACAGGGAATTTCAAACTATGGCTACACCTTC
>TRBV29-1|TRBJ2-3|TRBD2|once
CSVGPSGSNTDTQYF
TGCAGCGTTGGGCCTAGCGGGAGCAACACAGATACGCAGTATTTT
>TRBV5-4|TRBJ2-7|TRBD2|.
CASSLSPGLGDEQYF
TGTGCCAGCAGCTTGAGCCCGGGACTAGGGGACGAGCAGTACTTC
>TRBV6-2/TRBV6-3|TRBJ2-1|.|.
CASSYSKRDHNEQFF
TGTGCCAGCAGTTACTCGAAAAGGGATCACAATGAGCAGTTCTTC
>TRBV3-1/TRBV3-2|TRBJ2-3|TRBD1|.
CASRTTGTGETTQYF
TGTGCCAGCAGAACGACCGGGACAGGGGAAACCACGCAGTATTTT
>TRBV28|TRBJ1-2|.|.
CASSFAGRSHGYTF
TGTGCCAGCAGTTTTGCGGGCAGGAGCCATGGCTACACCTTC
>TRBV30|TRBJ1-4|.|few
CACPRQDNEKLFF
TGTGCCTGTCCCCGACAGGATAATGAAAAACTGTTTTTT
>TRBV2|TRBJ1-1|.|.
CASREMGTEAFF
TGTGCCAGCAGGGAGATGGGGACTGAAGCTTTCTTT
>TRBV3-1/TRBV3-2|TRBJ2-1|TRBD2|.
CASSPTSLAGVGEQFF
TGTGCCAGCAGCCCCACCTCGCTAGCGGGAGTAGGGGAGCAGTTCTTC
>TRBV19|TRBJ2-2|.|.
CASTLAILYTGELFF
TGTGCCAGTACCCTAGCCATTCTTTACACCGGGGAGCTGTTTTTT
>TRBV2|TRBJ1-5|.|.
CASSEFQEPQHF
TGTGCCAGCAGTGAATTTCAGGAGCCCCAGCATTTT
>TRBV18|TRBJ1-2|.|.
CASSPTAQSTYGYTF
TGTGCCAGCTCACCTACCGCACAGTCGACCTATGGCTACACCTTC
>TRBV25-1|TRBJ1-2|.|.
CASSEFSGKDGYTF
TGTGCCAGCAGTGAATTCTCAGGGAAGGATGGCTACACCTTC
>TRBV5-6|TRBJ2-7|.|.
CASSDSGSSYEQYF
TGTGCCAGCAGCGATTCCGGGTCATCCTACGAGCAGTACTTC
>TRBV7-2|TRBJ1-2|.|.
CASSLQLTGHGYTF
TGTGCCAGCAGCCTTCAATTAACAGGGCATGGCTACACCTTC
>TRBV29-1|TRBJ1-5|.|once
CSVRGTDNQPQHF
TGCAGCGTGAGAGGGACGGACAATCAGCCCCAGCATTTT
>TRBV28|TRBJ2-2|TRBD1|.
CASSPQTGTGFGELFF
TGTGCCAGCAGTCCCCAAACCGGGACAGGATTCGGGGAGCTGTTTTTT
>TRBV5-1|TRBJ2-7|.|.
CASSLQGGSYEQYF
TGCGCCAGCAGCTTGCAGGGTGGGTCCTACGAGCAGTACTTC
>TRBV10-1|TRBJ2-1|TRBD1|.
CASSEWGTGQGDEQFF
TGCGCCAGCAGTGAGTGGGGGACAGGTCAAGGCGATGAGCAGTTCTTC
>TRBV2|TRBJ1-1|.|.
CASRTQKNTEAFF
TGTGCCAGCAGGACCCAGAAGAACACTGAAGCTTTCTTT
>TRBV9|TRBJ1-1|.|.
CASSVAEMNTEAFF
TGTGCCAGCAGCGTAGCAGAAATGAACACTGAAGCTTTCTTT
>TRBV4-1|TRBJ1-4|.|once
CASSQVRGASEKLFF
TGCGCCAGCAGCCAAGTAAGGGGGGCGAGTGAAAAACTGTTTTTT
>TRBV11-2|TRBJ2-5|TRBD2|.
CASSFTSGSLETQYF
TGTGCCAGCAGCTTTACTAGCGGGAGTTTGGAGACCCAGTACTTC
>TRBV5-1|TRBJ1-3|.|.
CASSLGPEGSNTIYF
TGCGCCAGCAGCTTGGGACCGGAGGGCTCAAACACCATATATTTT
>TRBV29-1|TRBJ2-1|TRBD2|once
CSERESGYNEQFF
TGCAGCGAGCGGGAGTCGGGTTACAATGAGCAGTTCTTC
>TRBV4-2|TRBJ1-5|.|.
CASSQSVANQPQHF
TGTGCCAGCAGCCAATCCGTTGCCAATCAGCCCCAGCATTTT
>TRBV29-1|TRBJ1-5|.|.
CSVGQGTGSNQPQHF
TGCAGCGTTGGGCAGGGAACGGGTAGCAATCAGCCCCAGCATTTT
>TRBV27|TRBJ2-7|.|.
CASSFGAGGYEQYF
TGTGCCAGCAGTTTTGGTGCGGGCGGCTACGAGCAGTACTTC
>TRBV3-1/TRBV3-2|TRBJ2-7|.|.
CASSPRGPSYEQYF
TGTGCCAGCAGCCCCCGGGGACCCTCCTACGAGCAGTACTTC